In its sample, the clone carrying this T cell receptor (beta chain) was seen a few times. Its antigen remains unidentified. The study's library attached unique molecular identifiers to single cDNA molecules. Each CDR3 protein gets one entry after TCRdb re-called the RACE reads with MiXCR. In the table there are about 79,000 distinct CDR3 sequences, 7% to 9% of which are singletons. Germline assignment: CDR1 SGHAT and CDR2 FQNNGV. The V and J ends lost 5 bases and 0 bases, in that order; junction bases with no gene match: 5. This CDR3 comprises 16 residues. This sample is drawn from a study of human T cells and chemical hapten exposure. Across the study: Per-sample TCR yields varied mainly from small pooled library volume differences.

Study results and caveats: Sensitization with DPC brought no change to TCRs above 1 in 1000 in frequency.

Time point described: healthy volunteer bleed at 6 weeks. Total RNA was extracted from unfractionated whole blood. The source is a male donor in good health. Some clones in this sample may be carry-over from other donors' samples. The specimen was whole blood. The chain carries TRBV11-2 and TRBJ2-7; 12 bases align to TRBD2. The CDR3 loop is CASSPGLAGSSYEQYF. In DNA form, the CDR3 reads TGTGCCAGCAGCCCCGGACTAGCGGGAAGCTCCTACGAGCAGTACTTC.